Only one count was recorded for the clone carrying this TCR beta chain. Its antigen is not known. The data were taken from a study of cytomegalovirus exposure and HLA in healthy donors. Study-wide background: Out of 398 genotyped donors, around 80% belonged to the Caucasian-associated ancestry cluster. The study, taken as a whole, reports: In a later analysis, roughly 17,000 TCR beta sequences were associated with HLA alleles at 0.05 false discovery rate. Most subjects' HLA-A and HLA-B alleles were reportedly predicted from TCR beta sequences.

The PCR was carried out with 60 Vbeta primers and 13 Jbeta primers. Repertoires were generated with immunoSEQ multiplex PCR, while TCRdb's copy carries only in-frame clones and drops some. This repertoire shows fewer than 120,000 clones, just over 75% found once; its top ten account for roughly 13%. CDR3 size: 15 residues. CDR1 is LGHNA and CDR2 is YNFKEQ in the germline V gene. Unmatched junction bases numbered 10, after V lost 3 bases and J lost 10 bases. The chain carries TRBV4-2 and TRBJ1-4, with 8 nucleotides matching TRBD1. The sequence was collected from a man aged 30 to 45 in good health and CMV-seropositive. Specimen: PBMCs. Here the CDR3 reads CASSQETGDLGKLFF. The CDR3 region has the DNA TGTGCCAGCAGCCAGGAGACAGGGGACTTAGGAAAACTGTTTTTT.